This entry lists 7 T cell receptor beta chains sequenced from one sample in a study of T cell changes during pregnancy in multiple sclerosis. Profiled with immunoSEQ multiplex PCR; TCRdb holds only in-frame clones, not every one. The top ten clones hold around 1.6% of a sample with roughly 100,000 clones, 91% of them seen once. Specimen: peripheral blood, collected before pregnancy. The receptors shown here come from a female donor with multiple sclerosis, enrolled in a pregnancy study.

The chain combines TRBV7-2 with TRBJ1-3, with D unclear. Germline V gives CDR1 SGHTA, CDR2 FQGNSA. The CDR3 has 16 amino acids. V lost 1 base and J 6 bases, leaving 16 bases between the germline ends. The CDR3 loop reads CASSLVSAGQINTIYF. CDR3 DNA sequence: TGTGCCAGCAGCTTAGTTTCGGCAGGCCAGATAAACACCATATATTTT.

This chain links TRBV27 with TRBJ1-1, with 8 bases identical to TRBD1. This CDR3 contains 14 residues. CDR1 MNHEY and CDR2 SMNVEV come from the germline V gene (reference sequence). V lost 7 bases and J lost 2; bases outside the gene matches: 6. The CDR3 DNA is TGTGCCAGCAAGGGAGACAGGGGTAACACTGAAGCTTTCTTT. This translates into CASKGDRGNTEAFF.

The J gene is TRBJ2-1, the V gene TRBV4-3, with 9 bases fitting TRBD2. The CDR3 contains 17 residues. Germline V CDR1 and CDR2: LGHNA, YSLEER. The trim removed 0 bases at V and 4 bases at J, leaving 7 bases unmatched. The CDR3 DNA reads as TGCGCCAGCAGCCAAGATTTGAGCGGGGGGCTTTACAATGAGCAGTTCTTC. This gives the protein CASSQDLSGGLYNEQFF.

This chain uses TRBV28 with TRBJ1-1; possibly TRBD1 for D (5 bases). Germline CDR1 reads MDHEN; CDR2 reads SYDVKM. CDR3 size: 12 residues. V shed 7 bases and J shed 1 base, with 7 bases lying between them. The chain's CDR3 is CASTGQNTEAFF. The CDR3 DNA reads TGTGCCAGCACCGGACAGAACACTGAAGCTTTCTTT.

This clone was counted once. This chain connects TRBV9 to TRBJ2-7; 7 bases map to TRBD1. CDR1 SGDLS and CDR2 YYNGEE come from the germline V gene. With 3 bases clipped from V and 2 bases from J, the junction kept 5 bases outside the gene matches. This CDR3 is 14 amino acids long. The CDR3 bases are TGTGCCAGCAGCGCCGGGACAGTACCCTACGAGCAGTACTTC. Translated: CASSAGTVPYEQYF.

The gene calls are TRBV29-1 and TRBJ2-1; 8 nucleotides agree with TRBD2. Germline V CDR1 and CDR2: SQVTM, ANQGSEA. The CDR3 is 13 amino acids. After removal of 4 bases from V and 8 bases from J, the junction contained 7 bases not matched to a gene. Written as DNA, the CDR3 is TGCAGCGTTGGTAGCGGGATTGCTGATGAGCAGTTCTTC. Protein product: CSVGSGIADEQFF.

The chain has TRBV7-2 and TRBJ2-3, with TRBD2 matching 10 bases. The J segment lost 4 bases and the V segment lost 5 bases, leaving 9 bases of the junction unmatched. The CDR3 loop spans 16 amino acids. The germline V gene encodes CDR1 SGHTA and CDR2 FQGNSA. This chain's CDR3 is CASSVTGTSVPDTQYF. The CDR3 DNA is TGTGCCAGCAGCGTAACCGGGACTAGCGTCCCAGATACGCAGTATTTT.